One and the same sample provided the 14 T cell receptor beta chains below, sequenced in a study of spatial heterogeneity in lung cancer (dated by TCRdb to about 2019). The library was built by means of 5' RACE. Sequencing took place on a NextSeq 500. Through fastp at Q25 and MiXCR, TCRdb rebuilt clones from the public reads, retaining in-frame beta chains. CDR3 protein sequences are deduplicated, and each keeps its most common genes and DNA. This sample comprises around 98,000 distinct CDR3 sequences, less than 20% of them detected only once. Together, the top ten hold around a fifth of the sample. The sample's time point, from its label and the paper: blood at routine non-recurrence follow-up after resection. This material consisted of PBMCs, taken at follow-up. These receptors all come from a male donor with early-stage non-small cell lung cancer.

Here the CDR3 reads CASSQVWGSNPEAFF. CDR3 coding DNA: TGCGCCAGCAGCCAAGTCTGGGGCAGCAACCCTGAAGCTTTCTTT. This rearrangement joins TRBV4-3 to TRBJ1-1; D possibly corresponds to TRBD1 (5 bases). V dropped 1 base and J dropped 6 bases, with 15 bases sitting between them. Germline V CDR1 and CDR2: LGHNA, YSLEER. This CDR3 is 15 amino acids long.

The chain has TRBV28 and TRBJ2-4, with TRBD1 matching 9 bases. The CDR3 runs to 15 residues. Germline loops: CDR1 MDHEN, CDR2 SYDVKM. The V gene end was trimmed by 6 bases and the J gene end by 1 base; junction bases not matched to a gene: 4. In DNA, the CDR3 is TGTGCCAGCAGCAAACAGGGGGCTGCCAAAAACATTCAGTACTTC. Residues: CASSKQGAAKNIQYF.

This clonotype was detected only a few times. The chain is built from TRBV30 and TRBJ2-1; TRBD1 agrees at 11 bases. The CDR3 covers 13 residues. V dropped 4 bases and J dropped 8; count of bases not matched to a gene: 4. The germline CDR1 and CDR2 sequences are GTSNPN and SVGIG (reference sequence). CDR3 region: CAWKGTGGYEQFF. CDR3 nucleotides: TGTGCCTGGAAAGGGACAGGGGGTTATGAGCAGTTCTTC.

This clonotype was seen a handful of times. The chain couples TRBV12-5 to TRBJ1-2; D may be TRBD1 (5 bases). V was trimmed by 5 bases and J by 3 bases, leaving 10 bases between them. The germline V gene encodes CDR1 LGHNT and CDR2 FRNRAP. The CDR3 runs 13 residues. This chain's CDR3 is CASGTQTDYGYTF. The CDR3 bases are TGTGCTAGTGGTACCCAGACAGACTATGGCTACACCTTC.

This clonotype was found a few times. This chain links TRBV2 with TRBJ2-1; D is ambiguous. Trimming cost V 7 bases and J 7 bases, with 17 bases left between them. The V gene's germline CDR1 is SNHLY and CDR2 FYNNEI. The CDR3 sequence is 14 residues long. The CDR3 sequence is CASTVMGSTNEQFF. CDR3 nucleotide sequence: TGTGCCAGCACTGTCATGGGCAGTACGAATGAGCAGTTCTTC.

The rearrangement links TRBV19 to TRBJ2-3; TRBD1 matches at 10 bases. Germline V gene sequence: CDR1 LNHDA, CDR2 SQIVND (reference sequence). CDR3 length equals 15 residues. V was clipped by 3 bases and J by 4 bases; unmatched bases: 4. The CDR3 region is CASSIGTGVADTQYF. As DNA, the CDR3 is TGTGCCAGTAGTATCGGGACAGGGGTAGCAGATACGCAGTATTTT.

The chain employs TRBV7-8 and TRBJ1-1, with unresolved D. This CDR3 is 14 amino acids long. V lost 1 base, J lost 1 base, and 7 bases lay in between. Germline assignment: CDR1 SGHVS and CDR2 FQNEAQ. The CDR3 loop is CASSLGLGNTEAFF. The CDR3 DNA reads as TGTGCCAGCAGCTTAGGTCTAGGGAACACTGAAGCTTTCTTT.

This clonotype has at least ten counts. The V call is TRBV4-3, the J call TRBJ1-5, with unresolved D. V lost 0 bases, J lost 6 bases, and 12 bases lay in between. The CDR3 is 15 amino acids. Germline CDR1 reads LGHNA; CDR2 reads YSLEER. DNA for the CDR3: TGCGCCAGCAGCCAAGATAAAAGGGTCCCTCAGCCCCAGCATTTT. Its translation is CASSQDKRVPQPQHF.

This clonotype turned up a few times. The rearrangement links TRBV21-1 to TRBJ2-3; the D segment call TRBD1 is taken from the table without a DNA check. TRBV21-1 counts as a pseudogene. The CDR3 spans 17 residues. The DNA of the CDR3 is TGTGCCAGCATTATCAACCCGGATAATCGGAGCACAGATACGCAGTATTTT. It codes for CASIINPDNRSTDTQYF.

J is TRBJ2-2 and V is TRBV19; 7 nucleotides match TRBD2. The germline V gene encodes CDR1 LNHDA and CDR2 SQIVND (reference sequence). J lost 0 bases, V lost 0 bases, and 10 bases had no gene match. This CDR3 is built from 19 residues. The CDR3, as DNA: TGTGCCAGTAGTATAGATCGTCGACTAGCCTTCTCGAACACCGGGGAGCTGTTTTTT. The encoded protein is CASSIDRRLAFSNTGELFF.

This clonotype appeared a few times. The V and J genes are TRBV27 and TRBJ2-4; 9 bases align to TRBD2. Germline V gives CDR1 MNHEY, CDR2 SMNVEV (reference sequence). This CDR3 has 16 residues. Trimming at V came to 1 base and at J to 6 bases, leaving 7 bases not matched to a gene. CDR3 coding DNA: TGTGCCAGCAGTTTATTGGCTAGCGGGATTTCAAACATTCAGTACTTC. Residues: CASSLLASGISNIQYF.

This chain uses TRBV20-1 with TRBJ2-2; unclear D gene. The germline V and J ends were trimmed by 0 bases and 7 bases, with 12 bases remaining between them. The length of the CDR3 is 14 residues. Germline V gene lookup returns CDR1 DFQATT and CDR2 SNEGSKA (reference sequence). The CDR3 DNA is TGCAGTGCTAGAGATGTTCTGTCCAGCGGGGAGCTGTTTTTT. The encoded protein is CSARDVLSSGELFF.

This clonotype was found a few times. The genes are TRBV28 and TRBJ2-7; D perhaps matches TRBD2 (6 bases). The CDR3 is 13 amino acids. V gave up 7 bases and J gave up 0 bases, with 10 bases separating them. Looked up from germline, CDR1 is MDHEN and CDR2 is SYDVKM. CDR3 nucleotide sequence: TGTGCCAGCACAACTAGCCCCTCCTACGAGCAGTACTTC. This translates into CASTTSPSYEQYF.

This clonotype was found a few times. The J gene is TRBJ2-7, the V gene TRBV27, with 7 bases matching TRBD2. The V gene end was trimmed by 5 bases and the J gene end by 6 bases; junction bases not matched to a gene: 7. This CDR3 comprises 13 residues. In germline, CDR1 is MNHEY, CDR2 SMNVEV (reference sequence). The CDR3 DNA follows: TGTGCCAGCAGTCCCTCGGGGAGGGGCGAGCAGTACGTC. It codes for CASSPSGRGEQYV.